What follows are 23 T cell receptor beta chains derived from one specimen sequenced in a study of blood T cell repertoires in COVID-19. Sequenced by immunoSEQ multiplex PCR; TCRdb stores in-frame clones only, minus some. The table shows some 320,000 clones, with approximately 85% occurring only once. Source material: peripheral blood. The source of these receptors is a human donor in a cohort sampled during active COVID-19.

In its sample, this clone was seen once. The gene calls are TRBV27 and TRBJ1-1, with 8 bases aligning to TRBD1. This CDR3 is built from 14 residues. Unmatched junction bases numbered 10, after V lost 9 bases and J lost 4 bases. Per germline, CDR1 MNHEY and CDR2 SMNVEV (reference sequence). The CDR3 region is CASADRGARTEAFF. CDR3 in DNA: TGTGCCAGTGCAGACAGGGGAGCTCGCACTGAAGCTTTCTTT.

This clone has a single count. The gene calls are TRBV27 and TRBJ1-5; D might be TRBD1 (5 bases). The CDR3 has 14 residues. V shed 5 bases and J shed 5 bases, with 13 bases lying between them. Germline CDR1 MNHEY, CDR2 SMNVEV (reference sequence). The CDR3 loop is CASSTRQLDQPQHF. The CDR3 DNA reads as TGTGCCAGCAGTACTCGACAGTTAGATCAGCCCCAGCATTTT.

The chain is built from TRBV5-5 and TRBJ2-3; a possible D gene is TRBD1 (5 bases). Trimming stripped 4 bases from V and 3 bases from J, with 18 bases between. The germline CDR1 and CDR2 sequences are SGHKS and YYEKEE (reference sequence). This CDR3 has 16 residues. In nucleotides, the CDR3 is TGTGCCAGCAGCCCTACAGGACACAGTAGAACAGATACGCAGTATTTT. It translates to CASSPTGHSRTDTQYF.

The chain couples TRBV25-1 to TRBJ1-6; D remains unclear. Trimming stripped 6 bases from V and 4 bases from J, with 7 bases between. Germline values: CDR1 MGHDK, CDR2 SYGVNS. CDR3 size: 13 residues. CDR3 loop: CASRSGYNSPLHF. CDR3 bases: TGTGCCAGCAGGTCGGGTTATAATTCACCCCTCCACTTT.

The V and J genes are TRBV5-1 and TRBJ1-6; 7 nucleotides align to TRBD1. Germline V gives CDR1 SGHRS, CDR2 YFSETQ. The ends lost 4 bases at V and 8 bases at J; junction bases unmatched: 9. The length of the CDR3 is 15 residues. For the CDR3, the DNA is TGCGCCAGCAGCCTAACCGGGACAGACTATTCACCCCTCCACTTT. This translates into CASSLTGTDYSPLHF.

The chain couples TRBV12-5 to TRBJ1-1, with D unresolved. Germline V lookup: CDR1 LGHNT, CDR2 FRNRAP. The CDR3 covers 13 residues. The V end lost 2 bases, the J end lost 0 bases, and 4 bases lay between the germline ends. The CDR3 coding sequence is TGTGCTAGTGGTTTGCAGATGAACACTGAAGCTTTCTTT. This encodes CASGLQMNTEAFF. Looking up the rest from reference TRBV12-5 and TRBJ1-1 gives the full variable domain: DARVTQTPRHKVTEMGQEVTMRCQPILGHNTVFWYRQTMMQGLELLAYFRNRAPLDDSGMPKDRFSAEMPDATLATLKIQPSEPRDSAVYFCASGLQMNTEAFFGQGTRLTVV.

This chain uses TRBV11-3 with TRBJ2-1; possibly TRBD2 for D (6 bases). This CDR3 is built from 16 residues. The germline V and J ends were trimmed by 3 bases and 4 bases, with 16 bases remaining between them. The V gene's germline CDR1 is SGHNT and CDR2 YENEEA. CDR3 coding DNA: TGTGCCAGCAGCTTCTCTGGCGGGGCCCCTTACAATGAGCAGTTCTTC. It is translated as CASSFSGGAPYNEQFF. The complete variable domain, with remaining parts taken from reference TRBV11-3 and TRBJ2-1, reads EAGVVQSPRYKIIEKKQPVAFWCNPISGHNTLYWYLQNLGQGPELLIRYENEEAVDDSQLPKDRFSAERLKGVDSTLKIQPAELGDSAVYLCASSFSGGAPYNEQFFGPGTRLTVL.

This clone was seen a handful of times. The CDR3 region is CASSQVPRGIPPEAFF. The CDR3 DNA reads as TGCGCCAGCAGCCAAGTCCCCCGGGGGATCCCGCCTGAAGCTTTCTTT. The V gene is TRBV4-1, the J gene TRBJ1-1, with TRBD1 as a possible D gene (5 bases). From germline, CDR1 is MGHRA and CDR2 YSYEKL. The CDR3 length is 16 residues. Deletions cut 1 base from V and 6 bases from J, with 18 bases between.

The chain couples TRBV6-5 to TRBJ1-5; D remains ambiguous. Germline values: CDR1 MNHEY, CDR2 SVGAGI. Trimming took 6 bases from V and 2 from J, leaving 14 bases between them. The CDR3 contains 15 residues. CDR3 sequence (DNA): TGTGCCAGCAGCCCGGGGATCCGACGCAATCAGCCCCAGCATTTT. This gives the protein CASSPGIRRNQPQHF.

The J gene is TRBJ2-7, the V gene TRBV3-1 (or the pseudogene TRBV3-2), with 7 bases matching TRBD1. Germline trimming cut 4 bases from V and 0 bases from J; bases unmatched to any gene: 9. The CDR3 contains 16 residues. The germline gives CDR1 LGHDT, CDR2 YNNKEL (reference sequence). Written as DNA, the CDR3 is TGTGCCAGCAGCCTTCAAACCGGGACAGTCTCCTACGAGCAGTACTTC. Translating it yields CASSLQTGTVSYEQYF.

The J gene is TRBJ1-3, the V gene TRBV7-3; 7 bases align to TRBD1. The CDR3 sequence is 15 residues long. V lost 0 bases and J lost 4; bases outside the gene matches: 3. The germline CDR1 and CDR2 sequences are SGHTA and FQGTGA. CDR3 protein: CASSLTTGLGNTIYF. CDR3 nucleotide sequence: TGTGCCAGCAGCTTAACGACAGGGCTGGGAAACACCATATATTTT.

The CDR3 is CASRPRGPGEIEQFF. In nucleotides, the CDR3 is TGTGCCAGCAGGCCTCGCGGCCCCGGGGAGATTGAGCAGTTCTTC. The chain couples TRBV7-9 to TRBJ2-1; D is possibly TRBD2 (5 bases). With 6 bases removed from V and 9 bases from J, the gap between germline ends came to 21 bases. Per the germline V gene, CDR1 is SEHNR and CDR2 is FQNEAQ (reference sequence). CDR3 length: 15 residues.

The rearrangement uses TRBV6-5 and TRBJ2-3, with TRBD2 identical over 7 bases. Germline CDR1 MNHEY, CDR2 SVGAGI. The V and J ends lost 5 bases and 2 bases, in that order; junction bases with no gene match: 7. The CDR3 runs 15 residues. CDR3 residues: CASSPSGGYTDTQYF. The CDR3 DNA follows: TGTGCCAGCAGTCCGTCCGGGGGGTACACAGATACGCAGTATTTT.

The chain carries TRBV9 and TRBJ1-1; a weak D match, TRBD1 (6 bases). Germline CDR1 reads SGDLS; CDR2 reads YYNGEE. The CDR3 is made up of 14 amino acids. The V end was cut by 4 bases, the J end by 5 bases, with 15 bases between. As DNA, the CDR3 is TGTGCCAGCAGCTCAACATACAGGGAAACTGAAGCTTTCTTT. It yields the protein CASSSTYRETEAFF. Looking up the rest from reference TRBV9 and TRBJ1-1 gives the full variable domain: DSGVTQTPKHLITATGQRVTLRCSPRSGDLSVYWYQQSLDQGLQFLIQYYNGEERAKGNILERFSAQQFPDLHSELNLSSLELGDSALYFCASSSTYRETEAFFGQGTRLTVV.

J is TRBJ1-4 and V is TRBV20-1; D call uncertain. CDR1 is DFQATT and CDR2 is SNEGSKA in the germline V gene (reference sequence). The CDR3 length is 16 residues. V gave up 3 bases and J gave up 0 bases, with 14 bases separating them. The chain's CDR3 is CSASPPSGATNEKLFF. The CDR3 nucleotides read TGCAGTGCTAGTCCTCCCAGCGGAGCAACTAATGAAAAACTGTTTTTT.

The rearrangement links TRBV5-1 to TRBJ1-2; maybe TRBD1 (6 bases). Germline assignment: CDR1 SGHRS and CDR2 YFSETQ. V lost 4 bases and J 2 bases, leaving 15 bases between the germline ends. The CDR3 has 15 amino acids. CDR3 protein: CASSPTPTGNYGYTF. CDR3 bases: TGCGCCAGCAGCCCCACCCCGACAGGCAACTATGGCTACACCTTC.

This clone was detected only a few times. The CDR3 sequence is CASSLGFSGELFF. CDR3 nucleotides: TGTGCCAGCAGCTTGGGGTTTAGCGGGGAGCTGTTTTTT. The genes are TRBV5-4 and TRBJ2-2; D is unclear. Germline V CDR1 and CDR2: SGHNT, YYREEE (reference sequence). V was trimmed by 0 bases and J by 7 bases, leaving 7 bases between them. This CDR3 comprises 13 residues.

V and J are TRBV27 and TRBJ2-2; 11 bases are a match to TRBD1. Germline V gives CDR1 MNHEY, CDR2 SMNVEV (reference sequence). V was pared by 8 bases and J by 5 bases, with 4 bases of the junction left unmatched. The CDR3 is made up of 14 amino acids. Here the CDR3 DNA reads TGTGCCAGCGGACAGGGGGCGGGGACCGGGGAGCTGTTTTTT. Protein product: CASGQGAGTGELFF.

The chain is built from TRBV10-2 and TRBJ2-5; 9 nucleotides agree with TRBD2. There are 16 residues in the CDR3. The trim removed 2 bases at V and 0 bases at J, leaving 4 bases unmatched. Germline CDR1 and CDR2: WSHSY and SAAADI. CDR3: CASSESASGDQETQYF. Here the CDR3 DNA reads TGCGCCAGCAGTGAGAGTGCTAGCGGGGACCAAGAGACCCAGTACTTC.

This rearrangement joins TRBV9 to TRBJ2-1; a possible D gene is TRBD2 (5 bases). CDR1 SGDLS and CDR2 YYNGEE come from the germline V gene. The length of the CDR3 is 17 residues. V shed 0 bases and J shed 6 bases, with 19 bases lying between them. CDR3 bases: TGTGCCAGCAGCGTAGGGGCCAGCGGTGGATCCGTCAATGAGCAGTTCTTC. Its protein is CASSVGASGGSVNEQFF.

This sequence joins TRBV5-1 and TRBJ2-7; no clear D. V shed 3 bases and J shed 3 bases, with 10 bases lying between them. The germline CDR1 and CDR2 sequences are SGHRS and YFSETQ. The CDR3 totals 13 residues. The CDR3 region has the DNA TGCGCCAGCAGCTCGACGAGGTTCTACGAGCAGTACTTC. Protein: CASSSTRFYEQYF.

This clone was observed a handful of times. The chain recombines TRBV7-9 with TRBJ1-1; the D gene is possibly TRBD1 (6 bases). Trimming removed 1 base from V and 6 bases from J, with 15 bases in between. Germline V gene sequence: CDR1 SEHNR, CDR2 FQNEAQ (reference sequence). The CDR3 is made up of 15 amino acids. CDR3 sequence reads: CASSLEIHRVSEAFF. The CDR3 bases are TGTGCCAGCAGCTTAGAAATCCACAGGGTCTCTGAAGCTTTCTTT.

V gene TRBV5-4 combines with J gene TRBJ1-5; maybe TRBD1 (5 bases). With 7 bases removed from V and 2 bases from J, the gap between germline ends came to 7 bases. Germline loops: CDR1 SGHNT, CDR2 YYREEE (reference sequence). The length of the CDR3 is 12 residues. This CDR3 is CASEGGNQPQHF. The CDR3 bases are TGTGCCAGCGAAGGGGGCAATCAGCCCCAGCATTTT.